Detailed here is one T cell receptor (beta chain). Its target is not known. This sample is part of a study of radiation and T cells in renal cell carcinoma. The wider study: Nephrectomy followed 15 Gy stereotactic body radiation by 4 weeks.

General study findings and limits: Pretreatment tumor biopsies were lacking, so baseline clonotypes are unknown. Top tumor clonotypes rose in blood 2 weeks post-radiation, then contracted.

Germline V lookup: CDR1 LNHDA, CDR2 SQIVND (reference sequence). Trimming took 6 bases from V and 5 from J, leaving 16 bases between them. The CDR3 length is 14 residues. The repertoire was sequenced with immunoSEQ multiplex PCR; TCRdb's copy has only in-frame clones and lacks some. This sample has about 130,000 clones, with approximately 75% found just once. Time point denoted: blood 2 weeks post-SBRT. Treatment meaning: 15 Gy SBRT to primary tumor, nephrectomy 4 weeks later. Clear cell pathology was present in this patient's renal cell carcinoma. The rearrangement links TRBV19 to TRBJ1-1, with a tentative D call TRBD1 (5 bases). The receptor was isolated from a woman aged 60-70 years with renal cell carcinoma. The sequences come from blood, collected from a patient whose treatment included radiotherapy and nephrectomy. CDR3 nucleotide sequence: TGTGCCAGTAGGAACCGGGGGGGTAATACTGAAGCTTTCTTT. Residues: CASRNRGGNTEAFF.